This TCR beta chain appears in the sequencing data of a study of molecular identifiers for immune sequencing clone quantification. Across the study: RNA from approximately 20,000 or 98,000 naive CD8 cells was split five ways in replicates, with four sequenced. The study, taken as a whole, reports: Clones exceeding 20 RNA copies carried over 99% of effector molecules but under 1% of naive-cell molecules.

A note on this clonotype: The antigen is undetermined.

Preparation methods for the bulk TCR libraries were those previously described, with listed TCR primers. Using its own MiXCR run on the PCR reads, TCRdb lists one record per CDR3 protein. The repertoire consists of about 630,000 distinct CDR3 sequences, with about 25% occurring once and the leading ten covering about 0.84%. In the sort, naive CD8 T cells were defined as CD8+CD4-CCR7+CD45RA+. Sequences were obtained from naive CD8+ T cells from blood, with Jurkat cell RNA spiked in. Subset specified: FACS-sorted CD8+CD4-CCR7+CD45RA+ naive T cells. This TCR came from a human donor in good health. Some libraries in this study had Jurkat cell RNA spiked in.

CDR3 protein: CASSAGDMSLAYEQYF. DNA of the CDR3: TGTGCCAGCAGCGCGGGAGACATGTCTCTCGCCTACGAGCAGTACTTC. The genes are TRBV9 and TRBJ2-7, with D tentatively TRBD2 (6 bases). The CDR3 sequence is 16 residues long. The germline V gene encodes CDR1 SGDLS and CDR2 YYNGEE. The V end was cut by 3 bases, the J end by 2 bases, with 18 bases between.